This entry lists 14 T cell receptor beta chains sequenced from one sample in a study of human T cells and chemical hapten exposure. This sample's time point: pre-sensitization, week 0. Treatment defined: therapeutic diphenylcyclopropenone sensitization with weekly scalp DPC. TCRdb redid the calling of the RACE reads with MiXCR, one entry per CDR3 protein. The sample carries approximately 400,000 distinct CDR3 sequences, more than 4.5% recorded once. The input for sequencing was whole blood, taken in connection with sensitization to the hapten diphenylcyclopropenone (DPC). Receptors originate from a woman aged 45-60 years with alopecia areata. Some clones in this sample may be carry-over from other donors' samples.

The chain links TRBV9 to TRBJ2-7; tentatively, D is TRBD2 (7 bases). CDR3 length: 14 amino acids. V lost 0 bases to trimming and J lost 6 bases, with 13 bases between them. Per germline, CDR1 SGDLS and CDR2 YYNGEE. DNA of the CDR3: TGTGCCAGCAGCGTAGGCGGGGGCGATATCGAGCAGTACTTC. It yields the protein CASSVGGGDIEQYF.

The chain joins TRBV20-1 to TRBJ1-6; 7 bases are a match to TRBD1. CDR3 length: 15 residues. Per germline, CDR1 DFQATT and CDR2 SNEGSKA (reference sequence). V was pared by 1 base and J by 0 bases, with 0 bases of the junction left unmatched. CDR3 amino acids: CSARAGGSYNSPLHF. The CDR3 DNA reads as TGCAGTGCTAGAGCAGGGGGCTCCTATAATTCACCCCTCCACTTT.

The sample holds many counts of this clonotype. The chain carries TRBV28 and TRBJ1-1; 9 bases are a match to TRBD1. The CDR3 contains 14 residues. CDR1 and CDR2 from the germline V gene are MDHEN and SYDVKM. Trimming removed 6 bases from V and 4 bases from J; junction bases left unmatched: 6. Here the CDR3 DNA reads TGTGCCAGCAGCACCGGGACAGGGAGCACTGAAGCTTTCTTT. Its translation: CASSTGTGSTEAFF.

In its sample, this clonotype was seen a few times. V is TRBV12-3 or TRBV12-4 and J is TRBJ2-7; no clear D. The V end lost 6 bases, the J end lost 3 bases, and 9 bases lay between the germline ends. CDR3 length: 12 residues. Here the CDR3 DNA reads TGTGCCAGCAGCATAGTGATCTACGAGCAGTACTTC. Encoded protein: CASSIVIYEQYF.

This clonotype was counted many times. This chain links TRBV10-3 with TRBJ2-7; D is possibly TRBD1 (5 bases). The CDR3 sequence is 12 residues long. Trimming removed 8 bases from V and 7 bases from J, with 15 bases in between. CDR1 is ENHRY and CDR2 is SYGVKD in the germline V gene. CDR3 residues: CAIGPQVGEQYF. In nucleotides, the CDR3 is TGTGCCATCGGACCACAGGTCGGTGAGCAGTACTTC.

This clonotype was recorded at least ten times. The chain joins TRBV11-2 to TRBJ2-7; weak D call: TRBD1 (5 bases). The V end lost 7 bases, the J end lost 11 bases, and 15 bases lay between the germline ends. Per the germline V gene, CDR1 is SGHAT and CDR2 is FQNNGV. The CDR3 is 11 amino acids. CDR3 DNA sequence: TGTGCCAGCACCAATCAGGGTCCCAAGTACTTC. It specifies CASTNQGPKYF.

The chain is built from TRBV7-2 and TRBJ2-3, with TRBD2 matching 8 bases. V lost 6 bases and J lost 2; bases outside the gene matches: 7. The CDR3 is 15 amino acids. CDR1 and CDR2 from the germline V gene are SGHTA and FQGNSA. The CDR3 protein is CASRSRGGVTDTQYF. CDR3 nucleotides: TGTGCCAGCAGATCCCGGGGGGGGGTCACAGATACGCAGTATTTT.

The table lists this clonotype with many counts. In DNA, the CDR3 is TGTGCCAGCAGCCGCAAGGGCCCATTCGGGACCGTTGATTCACCCCTCCACTTT. Translated, it gives CASSRKGPFGTVDSPLHF. The chain uses TRBV4-2 and TRBJ1-6; D possibly corresponds to TRBD1 (5 bases). From germline, CDR1 is LGHNA and CDR2 YNFKEQ. The CDR3 is made up of 18 amino acids. Trimming removed 4 bases from V and 8 bases from J, with 24 bases in between.

The rearrangement uses TRBV13 and TRBJ1-1, with unresolved D. V was pared by 0 bases and J by 10 bases, with 12 bases between. Per the germline V gene, CDR1 is PRHDT and CDR2 is FYEKMQ (reference sequence). CDR3 length: 13 residues. CDR3 in amino acids: CASSLGRTSIAFF. The CDR3 DNA sequence: TGTGCCAGCAGCTTAGGCCGTACAAGTATAGCTTTCTTT. Supplemented by reference TRBV13 and TRBJ1-1, the full variable domain reads AAGVIQSPRHLIKEKRETATLKCYPIPRHDTVYWYQQGPGQDPQFLISFYEKMQSDKGSIPDRFSAQQFSDYHSELNMSSLELGDSALYFCASSLGRTSIAFFGQGTRLTVV.

The sample holds many counts of this clonotype. The rearrangement uses TRBV6-2 or TRBV6-3 and TRBJ1-1, with D unclear. The germline V and J ends were trimmed by 4 bases and 2 bases, with 11 bases remaining between them. Germline CDR1 and CDR2: MNHEY and SVGEGT. The CDR3 is 14 amino acids. The CDR3 sequence: CASSSTLINTEAFF. CDR3 DNA: TGTGCCAGCAGTTCTACACTGATCAACACTGAAGCTTTCTTT.

This clonotype was observed many times. The chain uses TRBV7-8 and TRBJ2-7; tentatively, D is TRBD2 (6 bases). This CDR3 has 15 amino acids. V was cut by 3 bases and J by 2 bases, with 14 bases left in between. Germline lookup yields CDR1 SGHVS and CDR2 FQNEAQ. The CDR3 reads CASSFDQWGAYEQYF. CDR3 sequence (DNA): TGTGCCAGCAGCTTTGACCAGTGGGGGGCCTACGAGCAGTACTTC.

At least ten counts were recorded for this clonotype. The chain is built from TRBV28 and TRBJ2-3, with 9 bases identical to TRBD1. The V segment lost 5 bases and the J segment 3 bases; nucleotides outside the gene matches: 12. The CDR3 is 17 amino acids. CDR1 and CDR2 from the germline V gene are MDHEN and SYDVKM. The DNA of the CDR3 is TGTGCCAGCAGTCTCCATGTCCCGGGACAGGGAACAGATACGCAGTATTTT. This encodes CASSLHVPGQGTDTQYF. Full variable domain (outside the CDR3, taken from reference TRBV28 and TRBJ2-3): DVKVTQSSRYLVKRTGEKVFLECVQDMDHENMFWYRQDPGLGLRLIYFSYDVKMKEKGDIPEGYSVSREKKERFSLILESASTNQTSMYLCASSLHVPGQGTDTQYFGPGTRLTVL.

This clonotype came up a few times. The chain links TRBV10-3 to TRBJ1-6, with D tentatively TRBD1 (6 bases). Trimming removed 8 bases from V and 0 bases from J, with 14 bases in between. Per the germline V gene, CDR1 is ENHRY and CDR2 is SYGVKD. CDR3 length: 16 amino acids. In DNA form, the CDR3 reads TGTGCCATCCGGGGAGGACAGAGCTCCTATAATTCACCCCTCCACTTT. It translates to CAIRGGQSSYNSPLHF.

This clonotype was counted at least ten times. J is TRBJ2-1 and V is TRBV4-1, with 16 bases lining up with TRBD2. The CDR3 runs to 19 residues. The V and J ends lost 5 bases and 2 bases, in that order; junction bases with no gene match: 9. Germline V gene sequence: CDR1 MGHRA, CDR2 YSYEKL. CDR3 sequence reads: CASSSPPGLAGGPYNEQFF. DNA of the CDR3: TGCGCCAGCAGCAGCCCCCCGGGACTAGCGGGGGGGCCCTACAATGAGCAGTTCTTC.